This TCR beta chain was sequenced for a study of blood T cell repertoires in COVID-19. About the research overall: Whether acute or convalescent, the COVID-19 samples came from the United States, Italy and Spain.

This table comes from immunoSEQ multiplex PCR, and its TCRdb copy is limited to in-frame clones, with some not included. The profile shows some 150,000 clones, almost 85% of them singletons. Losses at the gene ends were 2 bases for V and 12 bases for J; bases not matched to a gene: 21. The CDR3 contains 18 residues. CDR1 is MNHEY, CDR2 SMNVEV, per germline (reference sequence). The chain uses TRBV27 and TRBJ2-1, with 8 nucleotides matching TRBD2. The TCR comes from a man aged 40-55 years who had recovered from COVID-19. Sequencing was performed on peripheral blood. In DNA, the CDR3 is TGTGCCAGCAGTTTACGGTACGGTAGCGGGGTAGGGAGGTTGACGCAGTTCTTC. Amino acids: CASSLRYGSGVGRLTQFF.